Listed below are T cell receptor beta chains from one sample, sequenced in a study of cytomegalovirus exposure and HLA in healthy donors. Method: immunoSEQ multiplex PCR; TCRdb's copy keeps in-frame clones and lacks some. The data hold 160,000 or so clones, with over 65% observed a single time. The specimen sequenced was PBMCs. The receptor set was obtained from a man aged 55 to 69 in good health and CMV-seronegative. Both conserved end residues are trimmed from each CDR3. A D gene is named only where the DNA matches it firmly.

D,V,CDR3
.,TRBV2,ASISYREETQY
.,TRBV6-5,ASSNFNEQF
.,TRBV19,ASSTGQNTEAF
TRBD1,TRBV4-2,ASSQDQDRVSYEQY
.,TRBV7-4,ASSIRTVSNQPQH
TRBD2,TRBV7-9,ASSPGGSDTQY
TRBD1,TRBV5-1,ASSLQGTEAF
.,TRBV5-6,ASSTRGRGLYYNEQF
.,TRBV7-9,ASSLEEGHPLH
.,TRBV30,ALATGIGTGELF
TRBD1,TRBV15,ATSSGTGGFINYGYT
.,TRBV6-5,ASSYSRTENGYT
.,TRBV27,ASSPATSGANVLA
TRBD1,TRBV7-2,ASSPTGGQGYGYT
TRBD1,TRBV29-1,SVRGQGNTIY
TRBD2,TRBV7-9,ASSAGTSFNTDTQY
.,TRBV4-3,ASSQVLSGSYNEQF